This T cell receptor beta chain was observed in a study of blood T cell repertoires in COVID-19. TCRdb's copy holds only in-frame clones and misses some; the assay was immunoSEQ multiplex PCR. The table shows over 250,000 clones, with roughly nine tenths occurring only once. This CDR3 is built from 15 residues. Trimming removed 4 bases at V and 4 bases at J, with 16 bases between. Germline V gene lookup returns CDR1 SGHDN and CDR2 FVKESK. Specimen: PBMCs or T cells enriched from blood (not recorded which). J is TRBJ2-5 and V is TRBV14, with D tentatively TRBD1 (6 bases). The sequence came from a woman aged 18-29 years who had recovered from COVID-19. CDR3 protein: CASSRPTGGIETQYF. CDR3 DNA sequence: TGTGCCAGCAGCCGCCCGACAGGTGGAATAGAGACCCAGTACTTC.